The 30 T cell receptor beta chains listed next were all sequenced from one sample in a study of T cells in Graves' hyperthyroidism and ophthalmopathy. Amplified regions were TCR beta CDR3 sequences from RNA transcripts. In the first-round RT-PCR of the TCR CDR3, the HTBI primer set was used. Via MiXCR, TCRdb re-called the multiplex PCR reads, giving one row per CDR3 protein. Among about 640,000 distinct CDR3 sequences listed, about 45% were seen once. Material: peripheral blood or thyroid tissue (not recorded which). These receptors were obtained from an adult man with Graves' disease, either hyperthyroidism or ophthalmopathy (not recorded which).

For this clonotype: One junction end disagrees with the germline gene, perhaps due to a read error. The chain is built from TRBV7-3 and TRBJ2-6, with D maybe TRBD1 (5 bases). CDR1 is SGHTA, CDR2 FQGTGA, per germline. This CDR3 is built from 16 residues. CDR3 amino acids: CASSRVMSSGANVPTF. CDR3 nucleotides: TGCGCCAGCAGCCGAGTAATGAGCTCTGGGGCCAACGTCCCGACTTTC.

This clonotype was recorded many times. This CDR3 is CAISGSLGQGAGYTF. DNA for the CDR3: TGTGCCATCAGTGGTTCCCTCGGACAGGGGGCTGGCTACACCTTC. The chain employs TRBV10-3 and TRBJ1-2, with TRBD1 matching 11 bases. In germline, CDR1 is ENHRY, CDR2 SYGVKD. Losses at the gene ends were 4 bases for V and 7 bases for J; bases not matched to a gene: 8. The CDR3 is 15 amino acids.

DNA for the CDR3: TGTGCCAGCAGCTTAGGTGGGCAGGGGCCGGGGACCCAGTACTTC. It encodes CASSLGGQGPGTQYF. The V and J genes are TRBV7-9 and TRBJ2-5, with D possibly matching TRBD1 (6 bases). With 1 base removed from V and 7 bases from J, the gap between germline ends came to 16 bases. The V gene's germline CDR1 is SEHNR and CDR2 FQNEAQ (reference sequence). The CDR3 extends over 15 amino acids.

The V gene is TRBV24-1, the J gene TRBJ1-5, with 7 bases fitting TRBD1. Germline trimming cut 6 bases from V and 7 bases from J; bases unmatched to any gene: 8. Germline V CDR1 and CDR2: KGHDR, SFDVKD. The CDR3 extends over 14 amino acids. CDR3 nucleotides: TGTGCCACCAGTAACGAACAGGGGTACCAGCCCCAGCATTTT. It codes for CATSNEQGYQPQHF.

This clonotype has a count of ten or more. The CDR3 loop reads CAISDRRNYGYTF. The CDR3, as DNA: TGTGCCATCAGTGACAGACGGAACTATGGCTACACCTTC. V usage is TRBV10-3 and J usage is TRBJ1-2; D ambiguous. V gave up 3 bases and J gave up 2 bases, with 7 bases separating them. This CDR3 has 13 amino acids. The germline V gene encodes CDR1 ENHRY and CDR2 SYGVKD.

A word on this clonotype: Since a much larger clone is just one base distant, this may be a read error. The CDR3 ends on some other residue instead of the conserved phenylalanine or tryptophan, so this is likely a read error. The J gene is TRBJ1-4, the V gene TRBV11-2; D is ambiguous. V lost 3 bases and J 5 bases, leaving 10 bases between the germline ends. CDR1 SGHAT and CDR2 FQNNGV come from the germline V gene. There are 14 residues in the CDR3. CDR3 DNA sequence: TGTGCCAGCAGCTTTGGCGGCGACAATGAAAAACTGTTTTCT. Its translation is CASSFGGDNEKLFS.

This clonotype was recorded at least ten times. This sequence joins TRBV9 and TRBJ2-5; TRBD1 matches 7 bases. J lost 5 bases, V lost 3 bases, and 10 bases had no gene match. This CDR3 is built from 15 residues. Germline V gene data show CDR1 as SGDLS and CDR2 as YYNGEE. The DNA of the CDR3 is TGTGCCAGCAGCGCCCAACCGACAGGGCGGGAGACCCAGTACTTC. Its translation is CASSAQPTGRETQYF.

Of note for this clonotype: This may arise from a read error, as a much more abundant clone is one base away. The CDR3 does not end in the conserved phenylalanine or tryptophan, so this is likely a read error. The rearrangement uses TRBV10-3 and TRBJ2-7, with 15 bases identical to TRBD2. The germline gives CDR1 ENHRY, CDR2 SYGVKD. The CDR3 extends over 15 amino acids. Trimming removed 4 bases from V and 5 bases from J; junction bases left unmatched: 3. The CDR3 DNA follows: TGTGCCATCAGTGGGACTAGCGGGAGGGCCAACGAGCAGTACCTC. It yields the protein CAISGTSGRANEQYL.

This clonotype occurred many times. The chain employs TRBV2 and TRBJ1-1; D gene unclear. This CDR3 comprises 12 residues. The V end lost 5 bases, the J end lost 1 base, and 5 bases lay between the germline ends. Germline V gene data show CDR1 as SNHLY and CDR2 as FYNNEI. The CDR3 nucleotides are TGTGCCAGCAGTACGCAGAACACTGAAGCTTTCTTT. This codes for CASSTQNTEAFF.

The chain has TRBV29-1 and TRBJ1-2; no clear D gene. There are 10 residues in the CDR3. Germline lookup yields CDR1 SQVTM and CDR2 ANQGSEA. V dropped 5 bases and J dropped 10 bases, with 11 bases sitting between them. The CDR3 sequence is CSVRSTVYTF. The CDR3 region has the DNA TGCAGCGTTCGCTCGACGGTCTACACCTTC.

The chain uses TRBV7-9 and TRBJ1-1, with a tentative D call TRBD1 (6 bases). CDR1 is SEHNR and CDR2 is FQNEAQ in the germline V gene (reference sequence). The CDR3 has 20 amino acids. Trimming removed 3 bases at V and 0 bases at J, with 26 bases between. The DNA of the CDR3 is TGTGCCAGCAGCTTGAGCGGGGGCGAGTTCGCCCTTCCGCTGAACACTGAAGCTTTCTTT. Its translation: CASSLSGGEFALPLNTEAFF.

This chain uses TRBV7-2 with TRBJ1-6; 7 bases line up with TRBD1. Per germline, CDR1 SGHTA and CDR2 FQGNSA. The CDR3 has 15 amino acids. The junction had 7 bases not matched to a gene; V was cut back by 2 bases and J by 9 bases. The DNA of the CDR3 is TGTGCCAGCAGCTTACTACAGGGGATCGTTTCACCCCTCCACTTT. Protein product: CASSLLQGIVSPLHF.

With respect to this clonotype: A much larger clonotype is one base distant, so this may be a read error. V is TRBV10-3 and J is TRBJ1-2; unclear D gene. Trimming took 3 bases from V and 4 from J, leaving 9 bases between them. The CDR3 has 13 amino acids. Germline CDR1 ENHRY, CDR2 SYGVKD. The CDR3 DNA is TGTGCCATCAGTGATTCATTGGGCTATGGCTACACCTTC. Its translation is CAISDSLGYGYTF.

The chain combines TRBV25-1 with TRBJ1-5; D gene unclear. The length of the CDR3 is 15 residues. V gave up 1 base and J gave up 6 bases, with 13 bases separating them. Germline CDR1 reads MGHDK; CDR2 reads SYGVNS. For the CDR3, the DNA is TGTGCCAGCAGTGAATGGGTGAGGAGCGGTCAGCCCCAGCATTTT. Residues: CASSEWVRSGQPQHF.

As DNA, the CDR3 is TGTGCCATCAGTTCCAACCGACCGACTGAAGCTTTCTTT. The encoded protein is CAISSNRPTEAFF. The chain has TRBV10-3 and TRBJ1-1; no firm D call. Trimming pared 5 bases from V and 5 bases from J, leaving 12 bases between. Per the germline V gene, CDR1 is ENHRY and CDR2 is SYGVKD. The CDR3 is 13 amino acids.

The chain is built from TRBV24-1 and TRBJ2-2; 9 positions match TRBD1. The ends lost 6 bases at V and 5 bases at J; junction bases unmatched: 6. This CDR3 is built from 15 residues. Germline V gives CDR1 KGHDR, CDR2 SFDVKD. CDR3 coding DNA: TGTGCCACCAGTTCAAACAGGGGGCTTACCGGGGAGCTGTTTTTT. Amino acid sequence: CATSSNRGLTGELFF.

This clonotype was counted a single time. A read error may account for a junction end that differs from germline. The chain carries TRBV29-1 and TRBJ1-2; D gene unclear. From germline, CDR1 is SQVTM and CDR2 ANQGSEA. The CDR3 covers 11 residues. The CDR3 protein is CAWSQSYGYTF. CDR3 coding DNA: TGTGCCTGGAGTCAATCCTATGGCTACACCTTC.

The table lists this clonotype with many counts. The V call is TRBV5-6, the J call TRBJ1-2, with unresolved D. CDR1 and CDR2 (germline): SGHDT, YYEEEE. CDR3 length equals 13 residues. V lost 5 bases, J lost 2 bases, and 10 bases lay in between. For the CDR3, the DNA is TGTGCCAGCAGTTCCAGCGCCAACTATGGCTACACCTTC. Translation: CASSSSANYGYTF. Supplemented by reference TRBV5-6 and TRBJ1-2, the full variable domain reads DAGVTQSPTHLIKTRGQQVTLRCSPKSGHDTVSWYQQALGQGPQFIFQYYEEEERQRGNFPDRFSGHQFPNYSSELNVNALLLGDSALYLCASSSSANYGYTFGSGTRLTVV.

V and J are TRBV14 and TRBJ1-6; D possibly corresponds to TRBD1 (6 bases). V lost 4 bases and J 7 bases, leaving 14 bases between the germline ends. This CDR3 region has 15 residues. Germline values: CDR1 SGHDN, CDR2 FVKESK. CDR3 nucleotide sequence: TGTGCCAGCAGCCGCGTCGGACAGAAAAATTCACCCCTCCACTTT. Encoded protein: CASSRVGQKNSPLHF.

As regards this clonotype: A clone one base away is much larger, so this may be a read error. This chain uses TRBV5-5 with TRBJ1-1, with no clear D. V lost 2 bases and J 2 bases, leaving 16 bases between the germline ends. The CDR3 runs to 16 residues. Germline V gives CDR1 SGHKS, CDR2 YYEKEE (reference sequence). The DNA for the CDR3 is TGTGCCAGCAGCTTAGCCGGCAGGCAAATAAACACTGAAGCTTTCTTT. Protein product: CASSLAGRQINTEAFF.

Remarks on this clonotype: Given the absence of the conserved phenylalanine or tryptophan at the CDR3 end, a read error is likely. J is TRBJ2-7 and V is TRBV20-1; D not certain. The CDR3 totals 12 residues. V was cut by 3 bases and J by 2 bases, with 8 bases left in between. Germline CDR1 and CDR2: DFQATT and SNEGSKA (reference sequence). CDR3: CSARAGAYEQYL. CDR3 sequence (DNA): TGCAGTGCTAGGGCAGGCGCCTACGAGCAGTACCTC.

The J gene is TRBJ1-2, the V gene TRBV29-1, with 8 bases lining up with TRBD1. CDR3 size: 13 residues. The germline V gene encodes CDR1 SQVTM and CDR2 ANQGSEA. V shed 6 bases, J shed 4 bases, and the junction held 7 bases outside the gene matches. The CDR3 protein is CSVAGQAFYGYTF. The CDR3 region has the DNA TGCAGCGTCGCGGGACAGGCCTTCTATGGCTACACCTTC.

This clonotype was counted between two and nine times. This chain joins TRBV7-9 and TRBJ2-5, with 8 bases identical to TRBD1. This CDR3 has 16 residues. The V segment lost 6 bases and the J segment 5 bases; nucleotides outside the gene matches: 14. Germline CDR1 SEHNR, CDR2 FQNEAQ (reference sequence). DNA for the CDR3: TGTGCCAGCAGTCTACCTGACAGGGGCAGTACGGAGACCCAGTACTTC. Translation: CASSLPDRGSTETQYF.

V usage is TRBV7-2 and J usage is TRBJ1-4; D uncertain. V was shortened by 1 base and J by 8 bases, with 11 bases between the two germline ends. The CDR3 extends over 14 amino acids. CDR1 is SGHTA and CDR2 is FQGNSA in the germline V gene. Here the CDR3 DNA reads TGTGCCAGCAGCTTAGTCTTGGCTTCGGAAAAACTGTTTTTT. Amino acids: CASSLVLASEKLFF.

V and J are TRBV9 and TRBJ2-6, with 12 bases fitting TRBD1. Germline V lookup: CDR1 SGDLS, CDR2 YYNGEE. With 3 bases clipped from V and 2 bases from J, the junction kept 6 bases outside the gene matches. The CDR3 runs to 18 residues. CDR3 sequence (DNA): TGTGCCAGCAGCGCCGAGGGACAGGGGGCGCCTGGGGCCAACGTCCTGACTTTC. It codes for CASSAEGQGAPGANVLTF.

V usage is TRBV24-1 and J usage is TRBJ1-2; D remains unclear. V dropped 4 bases and J dropped 0 bases, with 11 bases sitting between them. CDR1 is KGHDR and CDR2 is SFDVKD in the germline V gene. The CDR3 runs 15 residues. CDR3 in DNA: TGTGCCACCAGTGACTACACAGACACTAACTATGGCTACACCTTC. Translating it yields CATSDYTDTNYGYTF.

This clonotype was counted a few times. The rearrangement links TRBV2 to TRBJ1-5, with D uncertain. Trimming removed 5 bases from V and 3 bases from J, with 17 bases in between. CDR1 and CDR2 (germline): SNHLY, FYNNEI. This CDR3 spans 16 amino acids. The CDR3, as DNA: TGTGCCAGCAGTTTATGGGCACAGCCATTCAATCAGCCCCAGCATTTT. Translation: CASSLWAQPFNQPQHF.

To note about this clonotype: One junction end does not reproduce the germline sequence, and a read error may be involved. V usage is TRBV24-1 and J usage is TRBJ2-5, with D perhaps matching TRBD1 or TRBD2 (7 bases each). Looked up from germline, CDR1 is KGHDR and CDR2 is SFDVKD. The CDR3 is 15 amino acids. The CDR3 DNA reads TGTGCCATCAGTGACCCGACGGGGGGACAGGAGACCCAGTACTTC. It translates to CAISDPTGGQETQYF.

The chain carries TRBV2 and TRBJ1-3; possibly TRBD1 for D (6 bases). Germline assignment: CDR1 SNHLY and CDR2 FYNNEI. The ends were cut back, 6 bases at V and 4 bases at J, with 16 bases in the middle. This CDR3 has 15 amino acids. The CDR3 DNA reads TGTGCCAGCAGCGTAGTTGGGGGCCAAGGAAACACCATATATTTT. Amino acids: CASSVVGGQGNTIYF.

This chain uses TRBV7-2 with TRBJ1-1; D is perhaps TRBD1 (5 bases). The CDR3 has 14 amino acids. Deletions cut 5 bases from V and 7 bases from J, with 17 bases between. Germline CDR1 is SGHTA and CDR2 is FQGNSA. CDR3 in DNA: TGTGCCAGCAGCCCTCACATGGTGCAGGGTGAAGCTTTCTTT. It translates to CASSPHMVQGEAFF.